This paragraph covers one T cell receptor (beta chain) sequence. Its antigen is as yet unknown. This sample is drawn from a study of cytomegalovirus exposure and HLA in healthy donors. Study-level findings and limits: At a 0.05 false discovery rate, a later analysis found 16,951 TCR beta sequences to be associated with HLA alleles. A later analysis linked a missense variant in DCLRE1C to the trimming of TCR beta V and J genes.

Unrecorded immune exposures were likely, despite nominal health at sampling. Germline CDR1 reads MNHNS; CDR2 reads SASEGT. The V and J ends lost 4 bases and 5 bases respectively, with 18 bases between them. The CDR3 extends over 16 amino acids. The study ran its PCR with 60 Vbeta and 13 Jbeta primers. Profiled with immunoSEQ multiplex PCR; TCRdb holds only in-frame clones, not every one. The table lists around 150,000 clones, 70% to 85% of them singletons. The TCR comes from a man between 40 and 49 years old in good health and CMV-seropositive. The source material was PBMCs. This rearrangement joins TRBV6-1 to TRBJ2-1; D remains ambiguous. Here the CDR3 reads CASSARLSLYHNEQFF. The CDR3, as DNA: TGTGCCAGCAGTGCCCGACTCAGTCTATACCACAATGAGCAGTTCTTC.